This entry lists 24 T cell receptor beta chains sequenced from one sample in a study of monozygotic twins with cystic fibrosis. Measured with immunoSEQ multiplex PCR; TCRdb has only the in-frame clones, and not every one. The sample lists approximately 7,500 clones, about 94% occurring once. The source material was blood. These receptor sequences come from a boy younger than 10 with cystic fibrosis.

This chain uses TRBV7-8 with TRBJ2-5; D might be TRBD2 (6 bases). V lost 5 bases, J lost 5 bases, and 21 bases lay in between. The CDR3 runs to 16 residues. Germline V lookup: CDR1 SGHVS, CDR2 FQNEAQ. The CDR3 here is CASSPGRGLLRETQYF. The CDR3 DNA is TGTGCCAGCAGCCCCGGCCGGGGACTCCTTCGGGAGACCCAGTACTTC.

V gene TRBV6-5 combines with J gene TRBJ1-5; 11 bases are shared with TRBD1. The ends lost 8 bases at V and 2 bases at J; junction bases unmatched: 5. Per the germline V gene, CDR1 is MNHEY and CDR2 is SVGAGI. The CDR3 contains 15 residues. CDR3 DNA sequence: TGTGCCAGCGCGCCGGGACAGGGGGGCAATCAGCCCCAGCATTTT. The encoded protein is CASAPGQGGNQPQHF.

The CDR3 bases are TGTGCCAGCAGCCAAGTTTGGGGTCAAGAGACCCAGTACTTC. It yields the protein CASSQVWGQETQYF. V and J are TRBV14 and TRBJ2-5; no definite D call. Germline V gene data show CDR1 as SGHDN and CDR2 as FVKESK. V was shortened by 1 base and J by 2 bases, with 8 bases between the two germline ends. The CDR3 runs to 14 residues.

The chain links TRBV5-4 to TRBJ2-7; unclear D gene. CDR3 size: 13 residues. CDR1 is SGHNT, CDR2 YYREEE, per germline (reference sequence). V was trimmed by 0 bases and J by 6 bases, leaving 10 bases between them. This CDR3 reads CASSLAPDREQYF. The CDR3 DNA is TGTGCCAGCAGCTTGGCCCCCGATCGCGAGCAGTACTTC.

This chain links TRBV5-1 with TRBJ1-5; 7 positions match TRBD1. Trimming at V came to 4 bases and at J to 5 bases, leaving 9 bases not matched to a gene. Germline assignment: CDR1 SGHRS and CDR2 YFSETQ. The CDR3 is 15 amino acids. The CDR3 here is CASSEGTDLYQPQHF. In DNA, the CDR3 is TGCGCCAGCAGCGAAGGGACAGACCTTTATCAGCCCCAGCATTTT.

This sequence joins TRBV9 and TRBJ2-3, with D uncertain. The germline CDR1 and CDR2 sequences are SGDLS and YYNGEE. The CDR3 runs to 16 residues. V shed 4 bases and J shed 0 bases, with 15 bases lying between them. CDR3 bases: TGTGCCAGCAGCCCCCGACCTGACACGAGCACAGATACGCAGTATTTT. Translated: CASSPRPDTSTDTQYF.

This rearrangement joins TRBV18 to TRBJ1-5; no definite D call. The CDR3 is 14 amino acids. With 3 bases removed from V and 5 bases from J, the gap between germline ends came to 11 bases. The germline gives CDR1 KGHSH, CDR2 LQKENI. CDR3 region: CASSPESTDQPQHF. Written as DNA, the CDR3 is TGTGCCAGCTCACCGGAGTCTACGGATCAGCCCCAGCATTTT.

Here the CDR3 reads CASSSREGTGGTDTQYF. The CDR3 nucleotides read TGCGCCAGCAGCTCGCGAGAAGGGACAGGGGGCACAGATACGCAGTATTTT. The gene calls are TRBV5-1 and TRBJ2-3; 10 nucleotides line up with TRBD1. With 3 bases clipped from V and 1 base from J, the junction kept 8 bases outside the gene matches. The CDR3 has 17 residues. CDR1 is SGHRS, CDR2 YFSETQ, per germline.

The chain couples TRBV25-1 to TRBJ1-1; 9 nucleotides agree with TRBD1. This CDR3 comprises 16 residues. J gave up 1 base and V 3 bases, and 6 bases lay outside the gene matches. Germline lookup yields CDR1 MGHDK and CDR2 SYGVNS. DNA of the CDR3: TGTGCCAGCAGTGACCCAAGGACAGGGGAGAACACTGAAGCTTTCTTT. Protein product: CASSDPRTGENTEAFF.

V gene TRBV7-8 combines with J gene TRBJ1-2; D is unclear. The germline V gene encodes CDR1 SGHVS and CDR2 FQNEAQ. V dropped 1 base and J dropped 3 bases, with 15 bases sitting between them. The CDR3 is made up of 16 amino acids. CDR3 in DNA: TGTGCCAGCAGCTTAGTGCCCTCGGGCTGGTACTATGGCTACACCTTC. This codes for CASSLVPSGWYYGYTF.

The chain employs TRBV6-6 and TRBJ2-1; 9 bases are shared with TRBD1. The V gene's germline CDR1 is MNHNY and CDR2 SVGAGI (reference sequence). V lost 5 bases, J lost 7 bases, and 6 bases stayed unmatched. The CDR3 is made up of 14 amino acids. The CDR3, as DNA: TGTGCCAGCAGTAAGGGACAGGGCTGGAATGAGCAGTTCTTC. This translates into CASSKGQGWNEQFF.

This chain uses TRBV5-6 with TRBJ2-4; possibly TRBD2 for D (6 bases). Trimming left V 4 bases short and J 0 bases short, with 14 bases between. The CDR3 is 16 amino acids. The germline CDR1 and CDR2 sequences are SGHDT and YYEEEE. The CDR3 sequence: CASSREIRVAKNIQYF. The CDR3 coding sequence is TGTGCCAGCAGCCGGGAGATCAGAGTAGCCAAAAACATTCAGTACTTC.

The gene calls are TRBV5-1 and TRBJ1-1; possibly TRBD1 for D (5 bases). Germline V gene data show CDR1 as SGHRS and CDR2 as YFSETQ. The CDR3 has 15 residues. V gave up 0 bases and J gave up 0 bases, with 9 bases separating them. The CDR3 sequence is CASSLGGYMNTEAFF. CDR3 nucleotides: TGCGCCAGCAGCTTGGGGGGCTACATGAACACTGAAGCTTTCTTT.

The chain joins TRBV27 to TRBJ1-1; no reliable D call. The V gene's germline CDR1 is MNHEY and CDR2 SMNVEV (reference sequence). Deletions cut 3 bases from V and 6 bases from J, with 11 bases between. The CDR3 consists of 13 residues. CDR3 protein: CASSFGLSAEAFF. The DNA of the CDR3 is TGTGCCAGCAGTTTTGGCCTGTCGGCTGAAGCTTTCTTT.

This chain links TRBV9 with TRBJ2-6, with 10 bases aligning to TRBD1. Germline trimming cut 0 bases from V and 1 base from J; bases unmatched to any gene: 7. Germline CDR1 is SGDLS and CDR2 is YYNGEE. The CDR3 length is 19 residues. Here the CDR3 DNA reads TGTGCCAGCAGCGTAGCTTCCGGACAGGGGGGATCTGGGGCCAACGTCCTGACTTTC. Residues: CASSVASGQGGSGANVLTF.

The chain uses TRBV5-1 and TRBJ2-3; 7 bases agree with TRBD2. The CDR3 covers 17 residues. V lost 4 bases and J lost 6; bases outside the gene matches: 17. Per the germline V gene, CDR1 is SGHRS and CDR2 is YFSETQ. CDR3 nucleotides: TGCGCCAGCAGCCCCGAGGGGACTAACACGCCTGGTGATACGCAGTATTTT. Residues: CASSPEGTNTPGDTQYF.

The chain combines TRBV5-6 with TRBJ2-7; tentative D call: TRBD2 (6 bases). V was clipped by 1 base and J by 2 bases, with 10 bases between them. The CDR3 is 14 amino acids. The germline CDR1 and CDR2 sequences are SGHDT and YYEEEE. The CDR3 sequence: CASSLTGTPYEQYF. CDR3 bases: TGTGCCAGCAGCTTGACCGGGACTCCCTACGAGCAGTACTTC.

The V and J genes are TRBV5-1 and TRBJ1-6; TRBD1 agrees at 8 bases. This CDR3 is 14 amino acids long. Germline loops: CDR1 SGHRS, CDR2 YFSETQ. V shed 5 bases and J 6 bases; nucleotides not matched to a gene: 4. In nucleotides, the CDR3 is TGCGCCAGCAGAACCCAGGGGGCTAATTCACCCCTCCACTTT. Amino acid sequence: CASRTQGANSPLHF.

Here the CDR3 DNA reads TGTGCCAGCAGCTTAGGCGGGGGGGCGAGGGGCCCTGAAGCTTTCTTT. Translation gives CASSLGGGARGPEAFF. This chain joins TRBV7-9 and TRBJ1-1; a possible D gene is TRBD1 (6 bases). V lost 1 base and J 6 bases, leaving 18 bases between the germline ends. CDR1 and CDR2 from the germline V gene are SEHNR and FQNEAQ (reference sequence). The CDR3 extends over 16 amino acids.

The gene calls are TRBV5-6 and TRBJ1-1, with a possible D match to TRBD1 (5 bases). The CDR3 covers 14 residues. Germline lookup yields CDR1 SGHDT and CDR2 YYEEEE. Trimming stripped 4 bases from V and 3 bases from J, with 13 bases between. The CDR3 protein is CASSARVADTEAFF. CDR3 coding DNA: TGTGCCAGCAGCGCCAGGGTAGCGGACACTGAAGCTTTCTTT.

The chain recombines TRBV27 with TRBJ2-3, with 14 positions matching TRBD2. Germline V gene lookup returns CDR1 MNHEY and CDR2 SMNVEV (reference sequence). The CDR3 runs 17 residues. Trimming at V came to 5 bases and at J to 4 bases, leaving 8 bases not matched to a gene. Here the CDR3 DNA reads TGTGCCAGCAGTAGGACTAGCGGGGGGCCTCCCGCAGATACGCAGTATTTT. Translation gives CASSRTSGGPPADTQYF.

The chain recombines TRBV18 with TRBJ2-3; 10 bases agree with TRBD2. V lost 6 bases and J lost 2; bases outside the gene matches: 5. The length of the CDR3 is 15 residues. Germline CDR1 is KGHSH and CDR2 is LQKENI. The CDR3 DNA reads TGTGCCAGCTCTTCACTAGCGGGGTCCACAGATACGCAGTATTTT. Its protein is CASSSLAGSTDTQYF.

The CDR3 is CASSGNRGNQPQHF. The CDR3 DNA reads as TGTGCCAGCAGTGGGAACAGGGGCAATCAGCCCCAGCATTTT. The chain is built from TRBV2 and TRBJ1-5, with D perhaps matching TRBD1 (6 bases). The germline CDR1 and CDR2 sequences are SNHLY and FYNNEI. The germline V and J ends were trimmed by 4 bases and 2 bases, with 9 bases remaining between them. CDR3 length equals 14 residues.

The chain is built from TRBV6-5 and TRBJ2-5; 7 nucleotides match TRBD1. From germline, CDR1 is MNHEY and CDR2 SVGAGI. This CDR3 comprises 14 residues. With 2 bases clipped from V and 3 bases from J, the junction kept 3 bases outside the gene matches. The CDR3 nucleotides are TGTGCCAGCAGTTACGGGACAGTTAAAGAGACCCAGTACTTC. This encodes CASSYGTVKETQYF.